The 10 T cell receptor beta chains given below trace back to one sample, sequenced in a study of CD8 T cells in Susac syndrome. RNA, at roughly 0.45 to 1 ug, was reverse transcribed with random hexamers. MiXCR, run by TCRdb on the immunoSEQ multiplex PCR reads, gives a single entry per CDR3 protein. The table includes some 190,000 distinct CDR3 sequences, approximately 93% detected once. What was sequenced was CD4+ T cells from PBMCs. All receptors derive from a human donor in good health.

The chain links TRBV12-3 or TRBV12-4 to TRBJ2-5; D is perhaps TRBD1 or TRBD2 (5 bases each). The CDR3 consists of 15 residues. The V gene lost 1 base and the J gene lost 7 bases, with 16 bases spanning the gap. The DNA for the CDR3 is TGTGCCAGCAGTTTAGATCGGAGGCCCCAGGGGACCCAGTACTTC. Encoded protein: CASSLDRRPQGTQYF.

The chain combines TRBV15 with TRBJ2-3; 7 bases agree with TRBD1. The CDR3 totals 16 residues. Per the germline V gene, CDR1 is LNHNV and CDR2 is YYDKDF (reference sequence). V was clipped by 2 bases and J by 1 base; unmatched bases: 6. CDR3 residues: CATSRKRTGGTDTQYF. Here the CDR3 DNA reads TGTGCCACCAGCAGAAAACGTACAGGGGGCACAGATACGCAGTATTTT.

This chain joins TRBV20-1 and TRBJ2-5, with 10 positions matching TRBD2. Per germline, CDR1 DFQATT and CDR2 SNEGSKA (reference sequence). Unmatched junction bases numbered 3, after V lost 3 bases and J lost 2 bases. The CDR3 length is 14 residues. The CDR3, as DNA: TGCAGTGCTAGGGTAGCGGGGGGACAAGAGACCCAGTACTTC. Translated: CSARVAGGQETQYF.

A few counts support this clonotype. This chain connects TRBV12-3 or TRBV12-4 to TRBJ1-1; a weak D match, TRBD1 (5 bases). Deletions cut 3 bases from V and 3 bases from J, with 8 bases between. CDR3 length: 13 amino acids. The CDR3 bases are TGTGCCAGCAGTTTTGGGGGGGACACTGAAGCTTTCTTT. It specifies CASSFGGDTEAFF.

The chain has TRBV4-2 and TRBJ2-7, with TRBD2 identical over 9 bases. The CDR3 contains 15 residues. V shed 3 bases and J 5 bases; nucleotides not matched to a gene: 8. Germline V lookup: CDR1 LGHNA, CDR2 YNFKEQ. This chain's CDR3 is CASSQLAGIFNEQYF. For the CDR3, the DNA is TGTGCCAGCAGCCAGCTAGCGGGGATATTTAACGAGCAGTACTTC.

This chain connects TRBV20-1 to TRBJ1-5; D not certain. The V gene's germline CDR1 is DFQATT and CDR2 SNEGSKA (reference sequence). Trimming removed 6 bases from V and 3 bases from J, with 9 bases in between. The CDR3 runs to 12 residues. The CDR3 region has the DNA TGCAGTGCGGCGGGCGTCAATCAGCCCCAGCATTTT. The encoded protein is CSAAGVNQPQHF.

The chain uses TRBV6-6 and TRBJ1-5; D is uncertain. This CDR3 region has 14 residues. Germline V lookup: CDR1 MNHNY, CDR2 SVGAGI (reference sequence). V was trimmed by 2 bases and J by 6 bases, leaving 11 bases between them. This CDR3 reads CASSYGAPGQPQHF. DNA for the CDR3: TGTGCCAGCAGTTACGGAGCTCCGGGTCAGCCCCAGCATTTT.

V usage is TRBV28 and J usage is TRBJ2-5, with D hard to call. CDR1 and CDR2 from the germline V gene are MDHEN and SYDVKM. V dropped 10 bases and J dropped 1 base, with 19 bases sitting between them. This CDR3 has 15 residues. CDR3 in amino acids: CATHSMSRSQETQYF. The CDR3 bases are TGTGCCACGCATTCTATGTCCAGGTCCCAAGAGACCCAGTACTTC.

This chain joins TRBV20-1 and TRBJ1-5, with D unresolved. The V end was cut by 0 bases, the J end by 0 bases, with 9 bases between. Germline lookup yields CDR1 DFQATT and CDR2 SNEGSKA (reference sequence). This CDR3 region has 15 residues. The CDR3 coding sequence is TGCAGTGCTAGAGATTCCCGTTATAGCAATCAGCCCCAGCATTTT. Its translation: CSARDSRYSNQPQHF.

The chain is built from TRBV30 and TRBJ1-3; TRBD1 matches 9 bases. Trimming removed 1 base from V and 4 bases from J; junction bases left unmatched: 2. CDR3 size: 14 residues. Germline CDR1 GTSNPN, CDR2 SVGIG (reference sequence). The CDR3 loop reads CAWSAQGAGNTIYF. CDR3 in DNA: TGTGCCTGGAGTGCACAGGGGGCGGGAAACACCATATATTTT.